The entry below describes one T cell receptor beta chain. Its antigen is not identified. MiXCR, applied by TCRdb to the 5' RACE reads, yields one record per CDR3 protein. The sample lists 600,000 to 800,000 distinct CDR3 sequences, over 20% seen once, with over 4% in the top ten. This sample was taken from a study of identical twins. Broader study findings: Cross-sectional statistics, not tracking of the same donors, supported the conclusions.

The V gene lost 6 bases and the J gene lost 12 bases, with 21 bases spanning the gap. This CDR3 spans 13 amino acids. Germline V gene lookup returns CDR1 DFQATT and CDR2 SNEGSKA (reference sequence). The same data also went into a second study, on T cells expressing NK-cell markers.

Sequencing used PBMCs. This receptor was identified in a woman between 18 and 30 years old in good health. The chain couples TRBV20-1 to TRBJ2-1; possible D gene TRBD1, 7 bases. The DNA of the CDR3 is TGCAGTGCCCAGGGGGGCCGAGGGTTTGGGCAGTTCTTC. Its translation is CSAQGGRGFGQFF.